Each of the 24 T cell receptor beta chains below was sequenced from the same sample in a study of T cells in Graves' hyperthyroidism and ophthalmopathy. Template material for amplifying TCR beta CDR3 regions consisted of RNA transcripts. In the first-round RT-PCR of the TCR CDR3, the HTBI primer set was used. In TCRdb, the multiplex PCR reads were re-called with MiXCR into one record per CDR3 protein. The sample shows around 450,000 distinct CDR3 sequences, approximately 13% of them seen only once. Source material: blood. The source is a young woman with Graves' hyperthyroidism.

This sequence joins TRBV11-2 and TRBJ2-5, with 11 nucleotides matching TRBD2. Germline trimming cut 5 bases from V and 4 bases from J; bases unmatched to any gene: 6. Germline CDR1 SGHAT, CDR2 FQNNGV. The CDR3 contains 15 residues. CDR3 nucleotides: TGTGCCAGCAGCCAAGGTAGCGGGAGGGCAGAGACCCAGTACTTC. Encoded protein: CASSQGSGRAETQYF.

This clonotype showed up just a few times. This chain links TRBV30 with TRBJ1-3; tentative D call: TRBD1 (5 bases). The CDR3 contains 18 residues. Germline V lookup: CDR1 GTSNPN, CDR2 SVGIG (reference sequence). Trimming stripped 0 bases from V and 0 bases from J, with 18 bases between. CDR3 coding DNA: TGTGCCTGGAGTGTACGGCGGTCGGGGGGATTCTCTGGAAACACCATATATTTT. It codes for CAWSVRRSGGFSGNTIYF.

This clonotype was observed many times. The rearrangement links TRBV5-5 to TRBJ1-1; D ambiguous. Trimming removed 2 bases at V and 1 base at J, with 12 bases between. The germline gives CDR1 SGHKS, CDR2 YYEKEE (reference sequence). The CDR3 has 15 amino acids. The chain's CDR3 is CASSFNYGPNTEAFF. The CDR3 DNA reads TGTGCCAGCAGCTTTAATTACGGACCGAACACTGAAGCTTTCTTT.

This clonotype has ten or more counts. The chain links TRBV6-1 to TRBJ2-1, with 14 bases fitting TRBD2. This CDR3 spans 17 amino acids. The V and J ends lost 5 bases and 3 bases, in that order; junction bases with no gene match: 6. CDR1 is MNHNS and CDR2 is SASEGT in the germline V gene. The DNA of the CDR3 is TGTGCCAGCAGTAGACTAGCGGGAGGGCGTAACTACAATGAGCAGTTCTTC. This translates into CASSRLAGGRNYNEQFF.

This clonotype was counted between two and nine times. The chain carries TRBV6-1 and TRBJ2-6; the D gene is possibly TRBD1 (5 bases). Germline V gives CDR1 MNHNS, CDR2 SASEGT. V lost 7 bases to trimming and J lost 3 bases, with 19 bases between them. The CDR3 is 17 amino acids. The CDR3 is CASTELGLSRGANVLTF. The CDR3 nucleotides read TGTGCCAGCACCGAGCTGGGGCTGTCACGTGGGGCCAACGTCCTGACTTTC.

This clonotype was found many times. V gene TRBV12-3 or TRBV12-4 combines with J gene TRBJ1-3; maybe TRBD1 (5 bases). The CDR3 consists of 13 residues. The germline V and J ends were trimmed by 3 bases and 6 bases, with 9 bases remaining between them. CDR3 bases: TGTGCCAGCAGTTTTCGGGGACTAAACACCATATATTTT. This translates into CASSFRGLNTIYF.

Ten or more counts support this clonotype. V gene TRBV7-8 combines with J gene TRBJ2-7; D gene unclear. CDR3 length: 14 residues. Trimming removed 4 bases from V and 2 bases from J, with 12 bases in between. The germline V gene has CDR1 SGHVS and CDR2 FQNEAQ. The CDR3 DNA is TGTGCCAGCAGCTCCTGGGCAGCCCCCTACGAGCAGTACTTC. The encoded protein is CASSSWAAPYEQYF.

This chain uses TRBV5-6 with TRBJ2-6, with D perhaps matching TRBD2 (6 bases). Germline V gives CDR1 SGHDT, CDR2 YYEEEE. CDR3 size: 14 residues. Trimming removed 4 bases from V and 5 bases from J, with 10 bases in between. The CDR3 is CASSAGSWANVLTF. CDR3 in DNA: TGTGCCAGCAGCGCGGGATCCTGGGCCAACGTCCTGACTTTC.

This clonotype was picked up many times. This chain links TRBV5-1 with TRBJ1-5; D gene ambiguous. CDR3 size: 15 residues. Germline-derived CDR1 and CDR2 are SGHRS and YFSETQ. Trimming took off 4 bases at V and 0 bases at J, with 11 bases between the two ends. CDR3 loop: CASSRTGDSNQPQHF. DNA for the CDR3: TGCGCCAGCAGCAGGACTGGAGATAGCAATCAGCCCCAGCATTTT.

The genes are TRBV5-1 and TRBJ2-1; 12 bases are a match to TRBD1. The CDR3 is 17 residues long. V dropped 2 bases and J dropped 6; count of bases not matched to a gene: 9. Germline CDR1 and CDR2: SGHRS and YFSETQ. CDR3 bases: TGCGCCAGCAGCTTCACCCCGGGACAGGGGGCCCTCAATGAGCAGTTCTTC. Translating it yields CASSFTPGQGALNEQFF.

This clonotype was counted between two and nine times. The rearrangement joins TRBV9 to TRBJ2-7; possible D gene TRBD1, 6 bases. CDR1 and CDR2 (germline): SGDLS, YYNGEE. With 2 bases removed from V and 3 bases from J, the gap between germline ends came to 24 bases. The CDR3 has 18 amino acids. The CDR3 region has the DNA TGTGCCAGCAGCGTCCAACCCTCCGTACCGGGACAAAGCTACGAGCAGTACTTC. Its protein product is CASSVQPSVPGQSYEQYF. The full variable domain, its missing parts supplied by reference TRBV9 and TRBJ2-7, is DSGVTQTPKHLITATGQRVTLRCSPRSGDLSVYWYQQSLDQGLQFLIQYYNGEERAKGNILERFSAQQFPDLHSELNLSSLELGDSALYFCASSVQPSVPGQSYEQYFGPGTRLTVT.

This clonotype has at least ten counts. The chain combines TRBV20-1 with TRBJ2-7; a possible D gene is TRBD1 (5 bases). The V and J ends lost 7 bases and 6 bases respectively, with 19 bases between them. Germline V gene data show CDR1 as DFQATT and CDR2 as SNEGSKA (reference sequence). This CDR3 contains 13 residues. Written as DNA, the CDR3 is TGCAGTGGAAACCCTTTAGGGGCGTCCGAGCAGTACTTC. It yields the protein CSGNPLGASEQYF.

This clonotype was counted ten times or more. For the CDR3, the DNA is TGTGCCAGCAGTAAGGCCCTAGGGAACACTGAAGCTTTCTTT. Translation gives CASSKALGNTEAFF. The rearrangement joins TRBV2 to TRBJ1-1; no clear D gene. Germline CDR1 SNHLY, CDR2 FYNNEI. This CDR3 spans 14 amino acids. V was cut by 5 bases and J by 1 base, with 11 bases left in between.

There are many counts of this clonotype. The rearrangement joins TRBV15 to TRBJ1-1, with 7 positions matching TRBD1. With 3 bases clipped from V and 7 bases from J, the junction kept 5 bases outside the gene matches. CDR1 is LNHNV and CDR2 is YYDKDF in the germline V gene (reference sequence). There are 13 residues in the CDR3. CDR3 region: CATSSRGRGEAFF. The DNA for the CDR3 is TGTGCCACCAGCAGCAGGGGGAGGGGTGAAGCTTTCTTT.

This clonotype was observed a handful of times. This rearrangement joins TRBV9 to TRBJ2-7; 11 nucleotides align to TRBD1. V lost 1 base and J lost 6; bases outside the gene matches: 9. The CDR3 runs to 16 residues. Per germline, CDR1 SGDLS and CDR2 YYNGEE. The CDR3 DNA sequence: TGTGCCAGCAGCGTATCCCTCGGACAGGGGGCGGCCGAGCAGTACTTC. Translation: CASSVSLGQGAAEQYF.

This clonotype was seen ten or more times. The chain recombines TRBV28 with TRBJ2-7; 7 bases align to TRBD2. The junction had 13 bases not matched to a gene; V was cut back by 5 bases and J by 0 bases. The CDR3 runs 17 residues. Per germline, CDR1 MDHEN and CDR2 SYDVKM. The CDR3 bases are TGTGCCAGCAGTCTAAGGGTGGGACTACAACCCTCCTACGAGCAGTACTTC. Translated: CASSLRVGLQPSYEQYF.

This clonotype was observed many times. DNA of the CDR3: TGCGCCAGCAGGGCAGGGGGCGAGAACACTGAAGCTTTCTTT. Its translation is CASRAGGENTEAFF. The chain combines TRBV5-1 with TRBJ1-1; TRBD1 aligns across 8 bases. J lost 1 base, V lost 5 bases, and 4 bases had no gene match. Germline V CDR1 and CDR2: SGHRS, YFSETQ. The CDR3 contains 14 residues.

Ten or more counts support this clonotype. V gene TRBV12-3 or TRBV12-4 combines with J gene TRBJ2-1; 7 bases align to TRBD2. CDR3 length: 13 residues. With V trimmed by 8 bases and J by 1 base, 2 bases remained unmatched. CDR3 sequence (DNA): TGTGCCAGCGGCGGGAGTTCCTACAATGAGCAGTTCTTC. It encodes CASGGSSYNEQFF.

This clonotype has only a few counts. V gene TRBV5-1 combines with J gene TRBJ2-2, with 9 bases lining up with TRBD2. V gave up 7 bases and J gave up 7 bases; unmatched junction bases: 8. Germline loops: CDR1 SGHRS, CDR2 YFSETQ. The CDR3 loop spans 14 amino acids. CDR3 DNA: TGCGCCAGCGGGTTAGCGGGAGAGATCGGGGAGCTGTTTTTT. Its translation: CASGLAGEIGELFF.

At least ten counts were recorded for this clonotype. The rearrangement uses TRBV12-3 or TRBV12-4 and TRBJ2-5, with D perhaps assigned TRBD1 or TRBD2 (5 bases each). Trimming took off 3 bases at V and 5 bases at J, with 13 bases between the two ends. The CDR3 spans 14 residues. This CDR3 is CASSFEGISETQYF. CDR3 nucleotides: TGTGCCAGCAGTTTTGAGGGGATAAGTGAGACCCAGTACTTC.

This clonotype has at least ten counts. The chain joins TRBV18 to TRBJ1-1; D remains unclear. The CDR3 runs to 12 residues. V lost 0 bases and J lost 8, with 7 bases in between. CDR1 is KGHSH, CDR2 LQKENI, per germline. The CDR3 coding sequence is TGTGCCAGCTCACCACCGATAGGAGAAGCTTTCTTT. Its translation: CASSPPIGEAFF.

There are many counts of this clonotype. This chain uses TRBV6-1 with TRBJ1-4; TRBD1 matches at 8 bases. This CDR3 spans 16 amino acids. V shed 5 bases and J 7 bases; nucleotides not matched to a gene: 12. Germline V lookup: CDR1 MNHNS, CDR2 SASEGT. CDR3 in amino acids: CASSHLGQEEGEKLFF. For the CDR3, the DNA is TGTGCCAGCAGTCACCTGGGACAGGAAGAAGGTGAAAAACTGTTTTTT.

The chain uses TRBV28 and TRBJ1-4; D may be TRBD1 (5 bases). This CDR3 region has 15 residues. CDR1 and CDR2 from the germline V gene are MDHEN and SYDVKM. V lost 6 bases, J lost 5 bases, and 16 bases lay in between. The CDR3 bases are TGTGCCAGCAGGACCCGGGGGGAGCTAAATGAAAAACTGTTTTTT. Protein sequence: CASRTRGELNEKLFF.

Worth noting for this clonotype: At one end, the junction sequence differs from germline, possibly due to a read error. V and J are TRBV7-9 and TRBJ2-1, with 12 bases matching TRBD2. Germline V gene data show CDR1 as SEHNR and CDR2 as FQNEAQ (reference sequence). The CDR3 contains 19 residues. The CDR3 DNA is TGTTCCAGCAGCCCCCAACCGACTAGCGGGAGAAGTTATTACAATGAGCAGTTCTTC. Its protein product is CSSSPQPTSGRSYYNEQFF.